The clone carrying this TCR beta chain was picked up many times. The target antigen is unknown. CDR3 length: 15 residues. The junction had 4 bases not matched to a gene; V was cut back by 3 bases and J by 4 bases. The germline CDR1 and CDR2 sequences are MDHEN and SYDVKM. This sample is drawn from a study of T cells after posttransplantation cyclophosphamide. Broader study findings: Later post-transplant blood repertoires were often dominated by donor CD8+ memory clones. TRB clonality was highly associated with recipient CMV seropositivity and reactivation. Skin or GI-infiltrating T cells shared few TRB sequences with blood.

Using immunoSEQ multiplex PCR, the repertoire was profiled, and TCRdb retains in-frame clones only, with some absent. The data list over 1,500 clones, none observed once; 13% to 15% falls to the top ten. Treatment was busulfan-fludarabine conditioning, a marrow graft, and cyclophosphamide on days +3 and +4. The V call is TRBV28, the J call TRBJ2-2; 8 nucleotides agree with TRBD1. The input for sequencing was PBMCs, taken approximately 35 days after allogeneic stem cell transplant with posttransplant cyclophosphamide. This receptor was identified in a female patient between 55 and 75 years old who received an allogeneic stem cell transplant from a related donor and was CMV-positive. Some of these T cells may belong to the graft donor. The DNA of the CDR3 is TGTGCCAGCAGTTTCTCGGACAGGGCCACCGGGGAGCTGTTTTTT. Residues: CASSFSDRATGELFF.